The TCR beta chain described here comes from a study of spatial heterogeneity in lung cancer. Study conclusions and caveats: Higher tumor mutation counts went along with higher counts of expanded intratumoral alpha and beta TCRs. It was estimated that coverage of tumor T cells reached 6.5% to 7% for alpha chains and less than 15% for beta chains.

From germline, CDR1 is MNHEY and CDR2 SVGEGT. V lost 0 bases to trimming and J lost 3 bases, with 17 bases between them. The CDR3 runs 17 residues. TCRdb processed the 5' RACE reads anew with MiXCR; each CDR3 protein has one entry. Of some 15,000 distinct CDR3 sequences in the sample, around 5% were seen once. As for time point: sample taken at primary tumor resection. TCRs were sequenced from unsorted whole RNA of tumor, nontumor lung or PBMC. This clonotype showed up many times. What it recognizes is unknown. V usage is TRBV6-2 or TRBV6-3 and J usage is TRBJ1-1, with D possibly TRBD1 on 5 matching bases. This material consisted of lung tumor tissue, taken at surgery. The receptor was isolated from a female donor with early-stage non-small cell lung cancer. The CDR3 sequence is CASSYSIRGFLDTEAFF. The CDR3 nucleotides are TGTGCCAGCAGTTACTCGATTAGGGGCTTTTTGGACACTGAAGCTTTCTTT.